This T cell receptor beta chain was captured by sequencing in a study of cytomegalovirus exposure and HLA in healthy donors (dated by TCRdb to the late 2010s). In terms of the full investigation: According to an earlier analysis of 587 of the donors, about 179 million T cells yielded 117 million unique TCR beta sequences and more than 250 Gb of sequence data. Around 320 gigabases of sequencing data and around 87 million unique TCR sequences were included in an early release covering roughly 700 HLA-typed donors. The genetic ancestry cluster associated with self-reported Caucasian donors included approximately 85% of the 398 genotyped donors. The study was designed to test whether signatures of past pathogen exposure could be identified by cataloging public T cell receptors. The T cell repertoires of 670 or so subjects were profiled by immunosequencing and related to cytomegalovirus serostatus. A separate validation cohort of 90 to 150 different subjects was used in addition to the roughly 670-subject first cohort. The study combined high-throughput TCR immunosequencing, statistical association of individual TCRs with disease status, and machine learning to predict cytomegalovirus infection status. A later analysis re-analyzed previously published TCR beta repertoires from hundreds of donors and added high-resolution HLA genotyping to study TCR occurrence patterns. Rather than using new phenotypic data, the later analysis identified candidate immune exposures from TCR beta sequences and from how often those sequences occurred across donors. In an earlier analysis of more than 550 of the donors, high-throughput TCR beta sequencing was used to judge whether each TCR beta V gene segment behaved as functional or pseudogenic. Alongside the repertoire data, information on donor age, sex, ethnicity and CMV serostatus was compiled. A later genetic analysis took genome-wide SNP genotypes for about three fifths of the 666 donors and used that subset as a discovery cohort. All discovery cohort repertoires had been generated on a single sequencing platform. HLA typing included class I and class II loci at four-digit resolution. The number of typed donors differed by locus: roughly 620-640 for A, B, C, DRB1 and DQB1; 500 to 550 for DQA1; 606 for DPA1; and 400 to 480 for DPB1. Because of strong linkage in the cohort, a handful of DR-DQ haplotypes were treated as single units for association and clustering. Among roughly 400 genotyped donors of the cohort, an average of 235,054 unique TCR beta nucleotide sequences were sequenced per donor, roughly a sixth of them non-productive. Results and caveats for the whole study, not just this receptor: In a later genetic analysis, a missense DCLRE1C variant was associated with V-gene and J-gene trimming of TCR beta chains, and the association was replicated in an independent cohort. Most CMV-associated TCR beta chains appeared to be HLA-restricted in a later analysis, and the HLA associations seemed to be driven largely by CMV exposure. The study gave a list of about 150 TCR beta chains associated with cytomegalovirus. Most TCR sequences were seen in very few donors, while some public TCRs were found in many individuals. Because counts were too low, some 16 rarely observed V segments, including chromosome 9 orphons, were excluded from the earlier analysis of several hundred of the donors. In a later analysis, more than 15,000 TCR beta sequences were associated with specific HLA alleles at a false discovery rate of 0.05. According to a later genetic analysis, donors in an Asian-associated ancestry cluster had fewer N-insertions in productive TCRs than the approximately 670-donor mean. A later analysis reported that several top co-occurrence clusters appeared linked to parvovirus B19, influenza, CMV and Epstein-Barr virus. According to a later analysis, TCR association rates differed among HLA loci, with DRB1 alleles showing the most associated TCRs and HLA-C alleles showing the fewest. According to the authors, the approach could potentially be generalized to other disease states and immunological phenotypes. When HLA alleles, especially DR and DQ, strongly co-occurred, TCR associations were difficult to assign to individual alleles. In both the original and validation cohorts, the classifier was reported to diagnose cytomegalovirus status with high specificity and sensitivity. Compared with equally common non-associated chains, HLA-associated TCR beta chains in a later analysis were more clonally expanded and had lower generation probabilities. A further reported finding was that TCR beta sequences accurately predicted the HLA-A and HLA-B alleles for most subjects in the first cohort. The only immune exposure information available for the cohort was CMV serostatus. The sequencing pipeline was judged likely to have produced a cluster of highly shared sequence variants as a technical artifact. Because some donors lacked HLA typing at each locus, the association tests relied only on the typed subset. Linkage disequilibrium might explain the correlated functional status among segregating V segments, but an unknown experimental factor could not be ruled out. The presence/absence analyses assumed that sequencing depth was roughly uniform across donors, and that assumption may not be true. Some IMGT-functional V segments, including TRBV6-2 and TRBV6-3, could not be told apart with the 87-base-pair reads, so those segments were excluded. In an earlier analysis of about 600 of the donors, most TCR beta V segments appeared in productive rearrangements about 90% or about 30% of the time, broadly matching IMGT annotations. Only TCR beta chains were sequenced in this cohort, and the absence of alpha or paired-chain data limited detectable features. In vitro tests confirmed that a few of the cytomegalovirus-associated TCR beta chains recognize cytomegalovirus antigens.

In its sample, this clone was seen a few times. The clone's antigen remains unknown. No base quality values were provided; no much bigger clone lies one nucleotide off. Libraries came from the immunoSEQ multiplex PCR assay. For the multiplex PCR, a mixture combining 60 forward primers for TCR Vbeta segments and 13 reverse primers for TCR Jbeta segments was used. The CDR3 region of rearranged TCR beta genes was amplified from genomic DNA by a multiplex PCR assay. Amplified TCR beta libraries were sequenced as 87-base-pair reads on the Illumina HiSeq System. Processing in the source paper ran as follows. Across the 500 to 850 repertoires, a later analysis counted 60 million to 90 million unique TCR beta chains, roughly 11 million of which were shared by at least two donors. Raw reads were error-corrected and collapsed into unique sequences by a nearest-neighbor algorithm in which closely related sequences were merged to remove PCR and sequencing errors. To assign V, D and J gene segments, CDR3 sequences were aligned to IMGT reference sequences. For a sequence to be retained, a match of at least six nucleotides to both a V gene segment and a J gene segment was required. A rearrangement was called productive if the CDR3 had no stop codons and remained in frame with V and J, and every other rearrangement was called non-productive. Following IMGT convention, CDR3 was defined as the stretch from the second conserved V-encoded cysteine to the conserved J-encoded phenylalanine. In an earlier analysis of roughly 580 of the donors, sequences lacking an unambiguous match to a single V gene segment were excluded. In an earlier analysis of 450 to 750 of the donors, a V segment was called functional when productive rearrangements were above 56.7%, and segregating when the standard deviation between donors exceeded 5%. A statistical classification framework was built to diagnose cytomegalovirus status from the catalog of TCR beta chain sequences. A later analysis assigned V and J genes by comparing TCR nucleotide sequences with IMGT/GENE-DB human TR gene sequences. In a later analysis, CDR3 sequences and most-parsimonious VDJ recombination scenarios were assigned using the TCRdist pipeline. A later analysis defined each TCR beta chain by its CDR3 amino acid sequence plus V-gene family, and excluded reads lacking a unique V-gene family. To address suspected cross-contamination and a sequencing artifact, a later analysis removed around 590 highly shared, low-generation-probability nucleotide sequences. A later analysis calculated a clonal expansion index for each public chain from normalized within-repertoire ranks of inferred template counts. In a later analysis, generation probabilities were computed with a VDJ recombination model fitted to out-of-frame rearrangements, and the resulting probabilities were checked against IGoR. Hypergeometric tests were used in a later analysis to score TCR-TCR, TCR-HLA and TCR-CMV co-occurrence, with a repertoire-size bias correction applied to the TCR pairs. A later analysis estimated false discovery rates by permuting HLA or CMV assignments 20 times. In a later analysis, co-occurring TCRs were grouped using DBSCAN, with TCRdist sequence similarity added in when clustering inside HLA-allele-positive subsets. Repertoires with fewer than 30,000 or more than 120,000 public chains were left out of co-occurrence clustering, as were five repertoires with anomalous nucleotide sharing. TCRdb obtained this table from immuneACCESS and retained in-frame rearrangements with V and J assigned. These tables miss some clones; where compared with another copy, unresolved V genes account for less than half of the shortfall, and the remainder is unexplained. V and J calls and clone size come straight from that table; D and trimming were deduced from the DNA. The sample contains fewer than 150,000 clones, 74% of them found a single time. The ten largest clones represent 5.5% to 7.5% of the sample.

From the cysteine up to the phenylalanine, the CDR3 has a length of 13 residues. Here the CDR3 DNA is all that survives: 39 bases in frame from base 1. Relative to germline, V is 5 bases shorter and J is 12 bases shorter, with 19 bases between their ends. Looking up the germline V gene yields CDR1 SGHTA and CDR2 FQGNSA. The cohort comprised fewer than 700 healthy bone marrow donors. All cohort members were sampled while nominally healthy, although unrecorded immune exposures were likely present. The donor tested CMV seropositive, placing the donor among the 310 or so seropositive members of the cohort. A peripheral blood sample was provided by each donor, and peripheral blood mononuclear cells were used for TCR beta sequencing. The Qiagen DNeasy Blood Extraction Kit was used to extract genomic DNA from the blood cell samples.

This chain joins TRBV7-2 to TRBJ1-1; 6 matching bases give a weak D call of TRBD1. The receptor was derived from a woman between 50 and 59 years old in good health and CMV-seropositive. Sequenced sample: PBMCs. The sequence in DNA is TGTGCCAGCAGCCGGGAGTGGGGGGGCTTACCTTTCTTT. Translated, this is CASSREWGGLPFF.